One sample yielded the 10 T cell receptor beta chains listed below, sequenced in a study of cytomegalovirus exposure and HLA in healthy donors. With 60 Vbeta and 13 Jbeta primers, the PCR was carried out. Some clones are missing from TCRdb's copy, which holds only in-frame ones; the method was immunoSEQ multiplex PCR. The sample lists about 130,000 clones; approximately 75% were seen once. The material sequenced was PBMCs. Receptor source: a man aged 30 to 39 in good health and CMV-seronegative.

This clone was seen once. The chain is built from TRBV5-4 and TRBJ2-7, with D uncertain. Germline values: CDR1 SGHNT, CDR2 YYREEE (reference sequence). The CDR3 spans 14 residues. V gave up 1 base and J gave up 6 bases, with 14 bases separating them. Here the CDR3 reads CASSLFLIPGEQYF. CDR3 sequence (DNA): TGTGCCAGCAGCTTGTTTCTCATTCCCGGCGAGCAGTACTTC.

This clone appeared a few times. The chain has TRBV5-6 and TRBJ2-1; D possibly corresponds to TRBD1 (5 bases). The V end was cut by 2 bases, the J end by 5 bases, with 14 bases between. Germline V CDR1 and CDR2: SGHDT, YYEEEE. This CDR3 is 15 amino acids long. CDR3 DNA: TGTGCCAGCAGCTTCATAGACAGCCGACACAATGAGCAGTTCTTC. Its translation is CASSFIDSRHNEQFF.

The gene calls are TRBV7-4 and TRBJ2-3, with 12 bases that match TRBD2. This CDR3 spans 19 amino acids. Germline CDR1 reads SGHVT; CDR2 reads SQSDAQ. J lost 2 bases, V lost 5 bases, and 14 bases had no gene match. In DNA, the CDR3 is TGTGCCAGCAGCGGACGACTAGCGGGGGACCGTAGATTCACAGATACGCAGTATTTT. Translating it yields CASSGRLAGDRRFTDTQYF.

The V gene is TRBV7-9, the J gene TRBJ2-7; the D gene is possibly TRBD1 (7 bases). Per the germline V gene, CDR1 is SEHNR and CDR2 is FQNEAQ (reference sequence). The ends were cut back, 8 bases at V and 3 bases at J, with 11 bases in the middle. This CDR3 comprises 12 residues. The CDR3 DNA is TGTGCCAGCGCGGGACAGAACTACGAGCAGTACTTC. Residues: CASAGQNYEQYF.

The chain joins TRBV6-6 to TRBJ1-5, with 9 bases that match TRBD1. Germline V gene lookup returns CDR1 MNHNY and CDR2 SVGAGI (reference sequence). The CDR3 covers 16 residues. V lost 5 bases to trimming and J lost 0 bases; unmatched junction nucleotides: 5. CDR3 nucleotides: TGTGCCAGCAGTAAAAGGGACAGGGTTAGCAATCAGCCCCAGCATTTT. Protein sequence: CASSKRDRVSNQPQHF.

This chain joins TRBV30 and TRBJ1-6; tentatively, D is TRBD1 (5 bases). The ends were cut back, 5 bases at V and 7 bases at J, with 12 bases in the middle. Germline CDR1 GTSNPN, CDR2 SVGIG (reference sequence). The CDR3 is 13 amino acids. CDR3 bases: TGTGCCTGGGGATCAACAGGAAATTCACCCCTCCACTTT. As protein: CAWGSTGNSPLHF.

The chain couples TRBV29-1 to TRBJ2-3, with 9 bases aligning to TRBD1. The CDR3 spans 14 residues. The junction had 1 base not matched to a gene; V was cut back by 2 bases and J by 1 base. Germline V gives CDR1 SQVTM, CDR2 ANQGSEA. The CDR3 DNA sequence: TGCAGCGTTGAACGACAGGGGGGCACAGATACGCAGTATTTT. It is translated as CSVERQGGTDTQYF.

The CDR3 protein is CASSGQGDEQYF. The DNA for the CDR3 is TGTGCCAGCTCGGGACAGGGGGACGAGCAGTACTTC. The chain links TRBV18 to TRBJ2-7; 11 nucleotides agree with TRBD1. V was pared by 6 bases and J by 5 bases, with 0 bases of the junction left unmatched. The CDR3 runs 12 residues. CDR1 KGHSH and CDR2 LQKENI come from the germline V gene. The variable domain in full, completed from reference TRBV18 and TRBJ2-7, reads NAGVMQNPRHLVRRRGQEARLRCSPMKGHSHVYWYRQLPEEGLKFMVYLQKENIIDESGMPKERFSAEFPKEGPSILRIQQVVRGDSAAYFCASSGQGDEQYFGPGTRLTVT.

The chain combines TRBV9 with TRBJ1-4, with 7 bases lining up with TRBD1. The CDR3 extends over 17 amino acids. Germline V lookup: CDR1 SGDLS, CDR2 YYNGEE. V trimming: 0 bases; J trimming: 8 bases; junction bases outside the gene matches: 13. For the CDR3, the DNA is TGTGCCAGCAGCGTAGGAGGGGGCGCAAGGAGGGGGGAAAAACTGTTTTTT. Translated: CASSVGGGARRGEKLFF.

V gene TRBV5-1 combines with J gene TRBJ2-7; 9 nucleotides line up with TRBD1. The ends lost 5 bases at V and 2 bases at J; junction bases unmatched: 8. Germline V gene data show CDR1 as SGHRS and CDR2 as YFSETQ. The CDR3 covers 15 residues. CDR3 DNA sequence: TGCGCCAGCAGTGGATGGGGACAGGGTCCCTACGAGCAGTACTTC. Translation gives CASSGWGQGPYEQYF.